The rows below give T cell receptor beta chains drawn from one sample of a study of blood T cell repertoires in COVID-19. Generated by immunoSEQ multiplex PCR, the TCRdb table keeps only in-frame clones and is missing some. The table includes around 250,000 clones, about 86% detected once. The sequencing sample was made of peripheral blood. These TCRs come from a man between 60 and 70 years old with acute or convalescent COVID-19. The CDR3 runs from the conserved cysteine through the conserved F or W. Each record gives: J gene, CDR3 length, clone size, V gene, CDR3 protein. Size tells how often a clone was seen (once, few, many) or the class of an expanded clone, and some rows leave it out.

>TRBJ1-4|15|.|TRBV27
CASSLWTGGNEKLFF
>TRBJ2-3|15|.|TRBV9
CASSGQLHPRDTQYF
>TRBJ2-1|12|.|TRBV2
CASTSGGWEQFF
>TRBJ1-2|14|.|TRBV27
CASSLTGANYGYTF
>TRBJ2-7|17|.|TRBV11-3
CASSFEPGVPTSYEQYF
>TRBJ2-2|15|few|TRBV7-8
CASSLRNLAIGELFF
>TRBJ2-3|14|.|TRBV28
CASRLAGVTDTQYF
>TRBJ2-5|14|.|TRBV19
CASSEDREGQTQYF
>TRBJ1-1|13|.|TRBV30
CAWSVGVRTEAFF
>TRBJ1-1|14|few|TRBV4-3
CASSQDRERAASFF
>TRBJ2-7|15|.|TRBV30
CAWSVGGGSSYEQYF
>TRBJ1-1|14|.|TRBV6-5
CASRAGGWNTEAFF
>TRBJ2-1|16|.|TRBV27
CASTPKRLAGSNEQFF
>TRBJ2-3|16|.|TRBV11-3
CASSLVGTGVRNTQYF
>TRBJ1-2|14|.|TRBV5-4
CASSLEGRNYGYTF
>TRBJ1-1|14|.|TRBV2
CASREDREGPEAFF
>TRBJ1-2|16|.|TRBV28
CASSTTGGRSNYGYTF
>TRBJ2-7|14|.|TRBV6-5
CASSSPRNPYEQYF
>TRBJ1-2|13|.|TRBV6-6
CASSDRANYGYTF
>TRBJ2-7|14|.|TRBV3-1/TRBV3-2
CASGRQDRVNEQYF
>TRBJ2-1|17|.|TRBV10-3
CAISAPTRLAGDNEQFF
>TRBJ2-1|19|once|TRBV4-1
CASSQDFFLSAGAYNEQFF
>TRBJ1-2|14|.|TRBV7-9
CASSPPREGYGYTF
>TRBJ2-2|14|few|TRBV3-1/TRBV3-2
CASSQSGNPGELFF
>TRBJ2-5|14|few|TRBV7-8
CASSLDRVRETQYF
>TRBJ2-7|15|few|TRBV11-2
CASSLDIAGAYEQYF
>TRBJ2-2|14|.|TRBV29-1
CSVMGQGLTGELFF
>TRBJ2-1|16|.|TRBV9
CASSPTPTSFYNEQFF
>TRBJ2-4|12|.|TRBV6-5
CASRQGSDIQYF
>TRBJ2-1|17|.|TRBV19
CASSPGTGLGPYNEQFF
>TRBJ1-6|13|.|TRBV6-6
CASGYRYNSPLHF
>TRBJ1-1|15|.|TRBV19
CASSAGTGGYTEAFF
>TRBJ2-5|11|once|TRBV20-1
CSTHGQETQYF
>TRBJ1-2|13|.|TRBV6-5
CASSQTQNYGYTF
>TRBJ1-2|13|.|TRBV28
CASSLGQAGGYTF
>TRBJ2-1|16|few|TRBV18
CASSPPILAGDNEQFF
>TRBJ2-1|17|.|TRBV9
CASSVAGAGGENNEQFF
>TRBJ2-5|15|.|TRBV6-2/TRBV6-3
CASSPKREVQETQYF
>TRBJ2-7|15|.|TRBV3-1/TRBV3-2
CASSQESRGRYEQYF
>TRBJ2-7|15|.|TRBV6-2/TRBV6-3
CASSPDRGPIYEQYF
>TRBJ2-2|14|.|TRBV6-5
CASSRTGGAGELFF
>TRBJ2-4|15|once|TRBV30
CACYGLAGNKNIQYF
>TRBJ2-3|14|.|TRBV2
CASSDDGRYDTQYF
>TRBJ1-6|14|.|TRBV7-2
CASSLAIDNSPLHF
>TRBJ2-5|15|.|TRBV3-1/TRBV3-2
CASSQDSGIRETQYF
>TRBJ2-5|17|once|TRBV7-9
CASSLAVLAGEGETQYF
>TRBJ2-7|15|.|TRBV11-3
CASSLIGTGNYEQYF
>TRBJ2-7|14|.|TRBV6-6
CASSSSGSGYEQYF
>TRBJ2-1|19|.|TRBV4-1
CASSQGGLAGALRGNEQFF
>TRBJ1-3|14|.|TRBV30
CAWRPNFSGNTIYF
>TRBJ2-7|13|.|TRBV28
CASRGQGTYEQYF
>TRBJ2-1|15|.|TRBV30
CAWSGLGTSYNEQFF
>TRBJ1-2|13|.|TRBV28
CARQDRRNYGYTF
>TRBJ2-1|18|.|TRBV5-1
CASSLWPASGELYNEQFF
>TRBJ2-3|15|.|TRBV28
CASSPFGTFEDTQYF
>TRBJ1-3|15|.|TRBV28
CASRPGQSLGNTIYF
>TRBJ2-7|16|.|TRBV12-5
CASGLPPRTGSYEQYF
>TRBJ1-4|14|.|TRBV2
CASSGDRFNEKLFF